Listed below are T cell receptor beta chains from one sample, sequenced in a study of identical twins. MiXCR, run by TCRdb on the 5' RACE reads, gives a single entry per CDR3 protein. The sample consists of around 280,000 distinct CDR3 sequences, roughly 8.6% of them appearing once. The sample was also linked to a second study, of yellow fever vaccine responses in identical twins.

The sequenced material came from memory (CD45RO+) T cells sorted from blood. All receptors come from a woman aged 18-35 years in good health. CDR3s include the opening cysteine and the closing phenylalanine or tryptophan. Each record gives: CDR3 DNA, CDR3 protein, CDR3 length, D gene, V gene, clone size, J gene. The D gene is left open where the match is weak. Size tells how often a clone was seen (once, few, many) or the class of an expanded clone, and some rows leave it out.

cdr3_nt: TGCGCCAGCGGACAGGGCACCGGGGAGCTGTTTTTT
cdr3_aa: CASGQGTGELFF
cdr3_length: 12
d_call: TRBD1
v_call: TRBV10-1
clone_size: -
j_call: TRBJ2-2

cdr3_nt: TGTGCCAGCAGCCAAGATTCCCGACAGGGCCCCTCACAAGAGACCCAGTACTTC
cdr3_aa: CASSQDSRQGPSQETQYF
cdr3_length: 18
d_call: TRBD1
v_call: TRBV4-2
clone_size: -
j_call: TRBJ2-5

cdr3_nt: TGTGCCAGTAGTATCTGGGCTAGCGGGACCAAAAACATTCAGTACTTC
cdr3_aa: CASSIWASGTKNIQYF
cdr3_length: 16
d_call: TRBD2
v_call: TRBV19
clone_size: few
j_call: TRBJ2-4

cdr3_nt: TGTGCCAGCAGTGAATTGTCTGCGGACCGAAACACCGGGGAGCTGTTTTTT
cdr3_aa: CASSELSADRNTGELFF
cdr3_length: 17
d_call: -
v_call: TRBV25-1
clone_size: few
j_call: TRBJ2-2

cdr3_nt: TGTGCCAGCAGCCCGGACAGGGGTTCTGGCTACACCTTC
cdr3_aa: CASSPDRGSGYTF
cdr3_length: 13
d_call: TRBD1
v_call: TRBV3-1
clone_size: few
j_call: TRBJ1-2

cdr3_nt: TGTGCCACCAGGCTTGGGGATACGCAGTATTTT
cdr3_aa: CATRLGDTQYF
cdr3_length: 11
d_call: -
v_call: TRBV19
clone_size: -
j_call: TRBJ2-3

cdr3_nt: TGCGCCAGCAGCTCGGGACATAACACAGATACGCAGTATTTT
cdr3_aa: CASSSGHNTDTQYF
cdr3_length: 14
d_call: -
v_call: TRBV5-1
clone_size: many
j_call: TRBJ2-3

cdr3_nt: TGTGCCAGCAGTTTAGCAGGCCGGGCCGGGGAGCTGTTTTTT
cdr3_aa: CASSLAGRAGELFF
cdr3_length: 14
d_call: -
v_call: TRBV12-3/TRBV12-4
clone_size: many
j_call: TRBJ2-2

cdr3_nt: TGCGCCAGCAGCCCGGACAGGGGGATTACCGGGGAGCTGTTTTTT
cdr3_aa: CASSPDRGITGELFF
cdr3_length: 15
d_call: TRBD1
v_call: TRBV5-1
clone_size: many
j_call: TRBJ2-2

cdr3_nt: TGTGCCAGCAGTGACCCAAGGGACAGGAAGAACACCGGGGAGCTGTTTTTT
cdr3_aa: CASSDPRDRKNTGELFF
cdr3_length: 17
d_call: TRBD1
v_call: TRBV25-1
clone_size: many
j_call: TRBJ2-2

cdr3_nt: TGTGCCAGCAGTTTTCAGGGACGGCGGGAGACCCAGTACTTC
cdr3_aa: CASSFQGRRETQYF
cdr3_length: 14
d_call: -
v_call: TRBV12-3/TRBV12-4
clone_size: -
j_call: TRBJ2-5

cdr3_nt: TGCGCCAGCAGCTTGGGAAGCATTGGGGGACCTAACCACAATGAGCAGTTCTTC
cdr3_aa: CASSLGSIGGPNHNEQFF
cdr3_length: 18
d_call: -
v_call: TRBV5-1
clone_size: few
j_call: TRBJ2-1

cdr3_nt: TGCAGTGCTAGTATCTGGGGTGACACCGGGGAGCTGTTTTTT
cdr3_aa: CSASIWGDTGELFF
cdr3_length: 14
d_call: -
v_call: TRBV20-1
clone_size: few
j_call: TRBJ2-2

cdr3_nt: TGCAGTGCTAGAGATCGTGCTCTAGCGGGTAATGAGCAGTTCTTC
cdr3_aa: CSARDRALAGNEQFF
cdr3_length: 15
d_call: TRBD2
v_call: TRBV20-1
clone_size: many
j_call: TRBJ2-1

cdr3_nt: TGTGCCAGCAGCACAGGGTGGAGTGGCAATCAGCCCCAGCATTTT
cdr3_aa: CASSTGWSGNQPQHF
cdr3_length: 15
d_call: -
v_call: TRBV6-1
clone_size: -
j_call: TRBJ1-5

cdr3_nt: TGCGCCAGCAGCTTGGGGGACAGCCGGGCATATGGCTACACCTTC
cdr3_aa: CASSLGDSRAYGYTF
cdr3_length: 15
d_call: TRBD1
v_call: TRBV5-1
clone_size: many
j_call: TRBJ1-2

cdr3_nt: TGTGCCAGCAGCCAAGGTCCCGGGAGGGCCGGATACAATGAGCAGTTCTTC
cdr3_aa: CASSQGPGRAGYNEQFF
cdr3_length: 17
d_call: TRBD2
v_call: TRBV3-1
clone_size: few
j_call: TRBJ2-1

cdr3_nt: TGCAGTGCAAACCAAGAGACCCAGTACTTC
cdr3_aa: CSANQETQYF
cdr3_length: 10
d_call: -
v_call: TRBV20-1
clone_size: -
j_call: TRBJ2-5

cdr3_nt: TGCAGCGTTGCCCGGGTGAACACTGAAGCTTTCTTT
cdr3_aa: CSVARVNTEAFF
cdr3_length: 12
d_call: -
v_call: TRBV29-1
clone_size: many
j_call: TRBJ1-1

cdr3_nt: TGTGCCAGCTTAAGAGAGGGGAGCTCCTACGAGCAGTACTTC
cdr3_aa: CASLREGSSYEQYF
cdr3_length: 14
d_call: -
v_call: TRBV5-6
clone_size: -
j_call: TRBJ2-7

cdr3_nt: TGCAGTTTCCCCTTTTGGGGGAGCACTGAAGCTTTCTTT
cdr3_aa: CSFPFWGSTEAFF
cdr3_length: 13
d_call: -
v_call: TRBV20-1
clone_size: -
j_call: TRBJ1-1

cdr3_nt: TGTGCCAGCAGTGCCTCTTGGGGCAATCAGCCCCAGCATTTT
cdr3_aa: CASSASWGNQPQHF
cdr3_length: 14
d_call: -
v_call: TRBV12-3/TRBV12-4
clone_size: -
j_call: TRBJ1-5

cdr3_nt: TGCGCCAGCAGCTTTTATAGCGGTTCCTACGAGCAGTACTTC
cdr3_aa: CASSFYSGSYEQYF
cdr3_length: 14
d_call: -
v_call: TRBV5-1
clone_size: many
j_call: TRBJ2-7

cdr3_nt: TGTGCCAGCAGCTCGCTCAGGGGGCCTGGCCAAGAGACCCAGTACTTC
cdr3_aa: CASSSLRGPGQETQYF
cdr3_length: 16
d_call: TRBD1
v_call: TRBV7-8
clone_size: -
j_call: TRBJ2-5

cdr3_nt: TGTGCCAGCAGCTTAAGGGTCCCGAACACCGGGGAGCTGTTTTTT
cdr3_aa: CASSLRVPNTGELFF
cdr3_length: 15
d_call: -
v_call: TRBV7-8
clone_size: many
j_call: TRBJ2-2

cdr3_nt: TGTGCCAGCAGCTACGACCCGAGCACTGAAGCTTTCTTT
cdr3_aa: CASSYDPSTEAFF
cdr3_length: 13
d_call: -
v_call: TRBV7-8
clone_size: few
j_call: TRBJ1-1

cdr3_nt: TGTGCCAGCAGTGAACTAGCGGGGGGCGATACGCAGTATTTT
cdr3_aa: CASSELAGGDTQYF
cdr3_length: 14
d_call: TRBD2
v_call: TRBV6-4
clone_size: many
j_call: TRBJ2-3

cdr3_nt: TGTGCCAGCAGTTTTACAGGGGGCAAATGGACTGAAGCTTTCTTT
cdr3_aa: CASSFTGGKWTEAFF
cdr3_length: 15
d_call: TRBD1
v_call: TRBV7-9
clone_size: few
j_call: TRBJ1-1

cdr3_nt: TGTGCCAGCAGGGCCCGGGACAGTTTTGGGGCTTTCTTT
cdr3_aa: CASRARDSFGAFF
cdr3_length: 13
d_call: TRBD1
v_call: TRBV25-1
clone_size: -
j_call: TRBJ1-1

cdr3_nt: TGTGCCAGCAGTCGCGGGAGGATGGACAATGAGCAGTTCTTC
cdr3_aa: CASSRGRMDNEQFF
cdr3_length: 14
d_call: TRBD2
v_call: TRBV27
clone_size: few
j_call: TRBJ2-1

cdr3_nt: TGCGCCAGCAGCTTGGGGGGCCGCAATCAGCCCCAGCATTTT
cdr3_aa: CASSLGGRNQPQHF
cdr3_length: 14
d_call: -
v_call: TRBV5-1
clone_size: many
j_call: TRBJ1-5